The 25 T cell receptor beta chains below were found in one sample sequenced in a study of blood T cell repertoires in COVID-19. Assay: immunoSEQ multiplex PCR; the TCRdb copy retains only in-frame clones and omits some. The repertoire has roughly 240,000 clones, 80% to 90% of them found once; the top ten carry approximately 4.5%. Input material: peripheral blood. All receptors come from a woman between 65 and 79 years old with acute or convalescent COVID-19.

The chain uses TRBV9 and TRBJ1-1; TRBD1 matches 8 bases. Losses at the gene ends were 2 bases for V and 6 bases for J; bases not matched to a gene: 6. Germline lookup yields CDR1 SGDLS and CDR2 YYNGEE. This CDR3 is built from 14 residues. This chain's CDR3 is CASSVDGQGAEAFF. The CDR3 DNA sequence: TGTGCCAGCAGCGTGGATGGACAGGGTGCTGAAGCTTTCTTT.

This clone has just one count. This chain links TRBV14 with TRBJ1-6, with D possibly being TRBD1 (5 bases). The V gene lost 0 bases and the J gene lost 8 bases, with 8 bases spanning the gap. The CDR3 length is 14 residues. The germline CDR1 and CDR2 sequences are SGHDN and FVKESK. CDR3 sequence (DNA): TGTGCCAGCAGCCAAGAGGCCAGGGATTCACCCCTCCACTTT. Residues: CASSQEARDSPLHF.

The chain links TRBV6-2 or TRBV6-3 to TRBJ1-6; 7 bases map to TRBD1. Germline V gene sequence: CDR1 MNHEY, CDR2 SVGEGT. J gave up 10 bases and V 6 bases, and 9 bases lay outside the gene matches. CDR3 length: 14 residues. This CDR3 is CASSQTGMVSPLHF. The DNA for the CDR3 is TGTGCCAGCAGCCAGACAGGGATGGTCTCACCCCTCCACTTT.

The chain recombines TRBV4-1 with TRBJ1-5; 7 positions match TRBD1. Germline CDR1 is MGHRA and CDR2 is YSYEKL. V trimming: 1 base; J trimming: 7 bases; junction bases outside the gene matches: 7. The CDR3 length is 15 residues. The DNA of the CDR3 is TGCGCCAGCAGCCAAGCCGACAGGGAAAAACAGCCCCAGCATTTT. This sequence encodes CASSQADREKQPQHF.

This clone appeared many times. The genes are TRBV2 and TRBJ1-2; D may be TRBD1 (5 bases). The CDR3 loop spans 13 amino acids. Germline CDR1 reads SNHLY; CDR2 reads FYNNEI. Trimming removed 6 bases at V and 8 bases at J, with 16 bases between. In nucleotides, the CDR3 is TGTGCCAGCAGATTTCAAGCAGGGAACGGCTACACCTTC. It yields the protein CASRFQAGNGYTF.

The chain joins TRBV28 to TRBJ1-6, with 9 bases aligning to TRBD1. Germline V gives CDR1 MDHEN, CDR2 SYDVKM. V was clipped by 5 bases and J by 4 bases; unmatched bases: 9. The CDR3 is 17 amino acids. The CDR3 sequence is CASSVLQGAPYNSPLHF. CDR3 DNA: TGTGCCAGCAGTGTACTACAGGGGGCGCCTTATAATTCACCCCTCCACTTT.

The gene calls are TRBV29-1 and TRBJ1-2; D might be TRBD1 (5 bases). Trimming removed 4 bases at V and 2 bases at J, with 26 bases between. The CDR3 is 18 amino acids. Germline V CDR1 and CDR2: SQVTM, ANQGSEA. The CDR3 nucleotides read TGCAGCGTTGGAAGGGGTGGGGTGGCAGTGACAGCCAACTATGGCTACACCTTC. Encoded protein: CSVGRGGVAVTANYGYTF.

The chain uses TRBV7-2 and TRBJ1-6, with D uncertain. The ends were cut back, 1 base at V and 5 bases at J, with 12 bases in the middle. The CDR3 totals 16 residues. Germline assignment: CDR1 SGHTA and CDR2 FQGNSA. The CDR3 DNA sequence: TGTGCCAGCAGCTTAGGGGCCTTCGCTAATAATTCACCCCTCCACTTT. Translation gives CASSLGAFANNSPLHF.

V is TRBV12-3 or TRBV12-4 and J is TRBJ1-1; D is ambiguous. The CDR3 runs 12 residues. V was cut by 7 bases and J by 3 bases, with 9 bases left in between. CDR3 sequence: CASTGEDTEAFF. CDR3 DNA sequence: TGTGCCAGCACCGGAGAAGACACTGAAGCTTTCTTT.

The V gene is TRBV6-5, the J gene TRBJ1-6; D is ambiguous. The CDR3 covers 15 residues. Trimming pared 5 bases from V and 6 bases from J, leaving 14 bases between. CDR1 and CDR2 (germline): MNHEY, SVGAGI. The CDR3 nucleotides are TGTGCCAGCAGTCTTGGAGAAACCGGTAATTCACCCCTCCACTTT. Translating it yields CASSLGETGNSPLHF.

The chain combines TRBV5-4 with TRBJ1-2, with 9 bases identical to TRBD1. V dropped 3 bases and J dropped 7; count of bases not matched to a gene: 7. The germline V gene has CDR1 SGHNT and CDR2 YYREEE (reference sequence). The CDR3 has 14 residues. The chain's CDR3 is CASSYDRGALGYTF. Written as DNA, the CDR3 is TGTGCCAGCAGCTATGACAGGGGGGCACTTGGCTACACCTTC.

The CDR3: CASSLDPDRGQEKLFF. The CDR3 bases are TGCGCCAGCAGCCTGGACCCGGACAGGGGGCAAGAAAAACTGTTTTTT. The rearrangement links TRBV4-1 to TRBJ1-4; 11 positions agree with TRBD1. CDR3 length: 16 amino acids. Per the germline V gene, CDR1 is MGHRA and CDR2 is YSYEKL. V was clipped by 4 bases and J by 8 bases; unmatched bases: 9.

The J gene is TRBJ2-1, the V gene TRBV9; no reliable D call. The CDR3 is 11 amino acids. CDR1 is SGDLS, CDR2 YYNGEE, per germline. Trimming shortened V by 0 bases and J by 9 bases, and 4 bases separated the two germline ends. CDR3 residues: CASSVDIEQFF. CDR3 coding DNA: TGTGCCAGCAGCGTAGATATTGAGCAGTTCTTC.

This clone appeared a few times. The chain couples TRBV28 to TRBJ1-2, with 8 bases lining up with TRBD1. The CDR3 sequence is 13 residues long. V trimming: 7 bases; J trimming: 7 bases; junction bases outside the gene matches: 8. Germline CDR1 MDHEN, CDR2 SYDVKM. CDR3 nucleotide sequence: TGTGCCAGCAATTGGGACAGGACCATTGGCTACACCTTC. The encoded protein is CASNWDRTIGYTF.

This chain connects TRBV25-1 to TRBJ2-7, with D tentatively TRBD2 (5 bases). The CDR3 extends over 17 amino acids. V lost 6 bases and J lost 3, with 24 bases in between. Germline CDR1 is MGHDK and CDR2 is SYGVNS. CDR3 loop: CASSRGRSAETFYEQYF. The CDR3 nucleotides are TGTGCCAGCAGCCGCGGAAGGTCAGCGGAGACATTCTACGAGCAGTACTTC.

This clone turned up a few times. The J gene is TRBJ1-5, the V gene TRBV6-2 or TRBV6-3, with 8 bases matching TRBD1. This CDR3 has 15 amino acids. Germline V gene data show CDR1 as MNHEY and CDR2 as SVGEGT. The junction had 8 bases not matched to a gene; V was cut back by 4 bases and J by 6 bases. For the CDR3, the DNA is TGTGCCAGCAGTTCCGGACAGGGCAAGGGTCAGCCCCAGCATTTT. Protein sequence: CASSSGQGKGQPQHF.

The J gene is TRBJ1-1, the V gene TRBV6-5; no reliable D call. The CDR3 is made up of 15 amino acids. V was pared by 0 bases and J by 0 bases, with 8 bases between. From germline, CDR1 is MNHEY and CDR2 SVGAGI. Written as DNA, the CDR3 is TGTGCCAGCAGTTACTCTTATCAGTTGAACACTGAAGCTTTCTTT. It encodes CASSYSYQLNTEAFF.

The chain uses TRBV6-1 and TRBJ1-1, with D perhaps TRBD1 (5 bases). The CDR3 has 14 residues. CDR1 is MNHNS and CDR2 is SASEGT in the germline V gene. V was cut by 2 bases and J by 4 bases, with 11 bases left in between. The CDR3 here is CASSEYGRATEAFF. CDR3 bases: TGTGCCAGCAGTGAATACGGCAGGGCCACTGAAGCTTTCTTT.

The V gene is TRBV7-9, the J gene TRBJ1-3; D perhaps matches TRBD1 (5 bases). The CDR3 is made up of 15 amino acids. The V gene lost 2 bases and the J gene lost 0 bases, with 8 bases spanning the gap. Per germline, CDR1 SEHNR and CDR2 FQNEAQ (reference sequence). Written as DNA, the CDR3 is TGTGCCAGCAGCTTATCCAGGGTCTCTGGAAACACCATATATTTT. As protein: CASSLSRVSGNTIYF.

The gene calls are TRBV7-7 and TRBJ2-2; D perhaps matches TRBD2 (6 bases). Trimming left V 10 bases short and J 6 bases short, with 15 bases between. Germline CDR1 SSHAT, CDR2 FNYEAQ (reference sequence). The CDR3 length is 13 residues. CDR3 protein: CAMTRLDPGELFF. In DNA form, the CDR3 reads TGTGCCATGACTAGGCTAGACCCCGGGGAGCTGTTTTTT.

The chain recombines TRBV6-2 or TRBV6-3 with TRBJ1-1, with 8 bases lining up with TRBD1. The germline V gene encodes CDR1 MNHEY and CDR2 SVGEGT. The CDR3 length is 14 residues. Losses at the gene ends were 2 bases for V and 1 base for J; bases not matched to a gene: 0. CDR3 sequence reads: CASSYTGGNTEAFF. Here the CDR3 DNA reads TGTGCCAGCAGTTACACAGGGGGGAACACTGAAGCTTTCTTT.

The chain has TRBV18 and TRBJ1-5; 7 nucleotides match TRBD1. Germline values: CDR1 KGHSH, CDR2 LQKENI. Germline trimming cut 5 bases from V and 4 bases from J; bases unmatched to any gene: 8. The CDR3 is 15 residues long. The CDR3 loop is CASSSTGTANQPQHF. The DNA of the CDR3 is TGTGCCAGCTCATCGACCGGGACAGCGAATCAGCCCCAGCATTTT. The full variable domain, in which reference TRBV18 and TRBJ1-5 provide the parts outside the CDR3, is NAGVMQNPRHLVRRRGQEARLRCSPMKGHSHVYWYRQLPEEGLKFMVYLQKENIIDESGMPKERFSAEFPKEGPSILRIQQVVRGDSAAYFCASSSTGTANQPQHFGDGTRLSIL.

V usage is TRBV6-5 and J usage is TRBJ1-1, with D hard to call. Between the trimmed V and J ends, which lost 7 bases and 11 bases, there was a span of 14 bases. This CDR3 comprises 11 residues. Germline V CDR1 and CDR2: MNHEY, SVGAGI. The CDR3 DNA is TGTGCCAGCATTCAAAAACAGTCGGCTTTCTTT. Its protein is CASIQKQSAFF.

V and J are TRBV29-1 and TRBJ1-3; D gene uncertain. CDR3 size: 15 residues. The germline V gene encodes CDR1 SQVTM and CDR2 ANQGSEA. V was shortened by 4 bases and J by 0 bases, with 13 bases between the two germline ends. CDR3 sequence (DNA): TGCAGCGTTGCACCTGCGGGCCGCTCTGGAAACACCATATATTTT. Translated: CSVAPAGRSGNTIYF.

CDR3 region: CASSQEEFQPQHF. CDR3 DNA sequence: TGCGCCAGCAGCCAAGAAGAGTTTCAGCCCCAGCATTTT. The rearrangement links TRBV4-1 to TRBJ1-5; D is unresolved. Germline V gives CDR1 MGHRA, CDR2 YSYEKL. With 0 bases removed from V and 6 bases from J, the gap between germline ends came to 6 bases. The CDR3 extends over 13 amino acids.